These 30 T cell receptor beta chains were all obtained from the same sample, sequenced in a study of PD-L1 blockade in urothelial cancer. Libraries were prepared by immunoSEQ multiplex PCR; TCRdb keeps only in-frame clonotypes and omits some of them. The table records 20,000 to 25,000 clones, around 88% of them present only once. This sample comprised PBMCs, obtained around atezolizumab (anti-PD-L1) treatment. These receptors were taken from a man in his fifties with urothelial cancer.

This chain links TRBV25-1 with TRBJ2-7; D is possibly TRBD2 (5 bases). Trimming pared 3 bases from V and 3 bases from J, leaving 15 bases between. The germline V gene encodes CDR1 MGHDK and CDR2 SYGVNS. This CDR3 spans 15 amino acids. The CDR3, as DNA: TGTGCCAGCAGTGATTCGTTGAGGGATCTCTACGAGCAGTACTTC. Amino acid sequence: CASSDSLRDLYEQYF.

The CDR3 sequence is CASIIYEQYF. As DNA, the CDR3 is TGTGCCAGCATCATCTACGAGCAGTACTTC. This sequence joins TRBV21-1 and TRBJ2-7; the table gives TRBD1 as D, unverified against the DNA. TRBV21-1 corresponds to a pseudogene. The CDR3 has 10 residues.

A few counts support this clone. V is TRBV7-3 and J is TRBJ2-3, with a weak D call TRBD1 (6 bases). There are 12 residues in the CDR3. CDR1 is SGHTA, CDR2 FQGTGA, per germline. V gave up 5 bases and J gave up 6 bases, with 9 bases separating them. CDR3 protein: CASSPRGDTQYF. CDR3 in DNA: TGTGCCAGCAGCCCTAGGGGGGATACGCAGTATTTT.

The chain recombines TRBV11-2 with TRBJ1-2; D uncertain. Trimming pared 0 bases from V and 8 bases from J, leaving 10 bases between. CDR1 and CDR2 (germline): SGHAT, FQNNGV. The CDR3 runs 13 residues. CDR3 bases: TGTGCCAGCAGCTTAGATACTGGGGAGGGCTACACCTTC. Its translation: CASSLDTGEGYTF.

The V call is TRBV10-3, the J call TRBJ2-7; a possible D gene is TRBD1 (5 bases). The CDR3 is 13 residues long. Germline CDR1 and CDR2: ENHRY and SYGVKD. V lost 3 bases and J lost 2, with 8 bases in between. The CDR3 nucleotides read TGTGCCATCAGTGACAGGGCCACCTACGAGCAGTACTTC. It yields the protein CAISDRATYEQYF.

The chain's CDR3 is CASSIAGHTYEQYF. Here the CDR3 DNA reads TGTGCCAGTAGTATAGCGGGACACACCTACGAGCAGTACTTC. The rearrangement links TRBV19 to TRBJ2-7; the D gene is possibly TRBD1 (6 bases). Trimming removed 1 base at V and 2 bases at J, with 9 bases between. The germline V gene has CDR1 LNHDA and CDR2 SQIVND (reference sequence). The CDR3 runs to 14 residues.

The chain carries TRBV27 and TRBJ1-1; no definite D call. Trimming took 5 bases from V and 0 from J, leaving 16 bases between them. This CDR3 has 16 amino acids. The germline gives CDR1 MNHEY, CDR2 SMNVEV (reference sequence). CDR3 sequence reads: CASSPSPPIMNTEAFF. The CDR3 DNA reads TGTGCCAGCAGTCCCAGTCCTCCGATCATGAACACTGAAGCTTTCTTT.

The rearrangement joins TRBV11-2 to TRBJ2-7, with TRBD1 matching over 7 bases. Per germline, CDR1 SGHAT and CDR2 FQNNGV. V dropped 3 bases and J dropped 3; count of bases not matched to a gene: 8. The CDR3 runs 15 residues. CDR3 DNA: TGTGCCAGCAGCTTGGATGACAGGGCAAACTACGAGCAGTACTTC. Protein sequence: CASSLDDRANYEQYF.

The chain has TRBV19 and TRBJ2-2, with TRBD2 matching over 15 bases. CDR1 and CDR2 (germline): LNHDA, SQIVND (reference sequence). The CDR3 covers 19 residues. Trimming took 7 bases from V and 4 from J; bases not matched to a gene: 13. The CDR3 DNA is TGTGCCAGTATGCGTGCCGGGACTAGCGGGAGGACTGGCACCGGGGAGCTGTTTTTT. It yields the protein CASMRAGTSGRTGTGELFF.

The chain is built from TRBV19 and TRBJ1-1; maybe TRBD1 (5 bases). Trimming shortened V by 7 bases and J by 9 bases, and 12 bases separated the two germline ends. The CDR3 has 11 amino acids. CDR1 is LNHDA, CDR2 SQIVND, per germline (reference sequence). CDR3 sequence reads: CASKSRGKAFF. CDR3 coding DNA: TGTGCCAGTAAGTCTCGGGGGAAAGCTTTCTTT.

The rearrangement joins TRBV10-1 to TRBJ2-7; TRBD2 matches 9 bases. The CDR3 loop spans 14 amino acids. V dropped 3 bases and J dropped 4; count of bases not matched to a gene: 4. Germline CDR1 reads WNHNN; CDR2 reads SYGVQD (reference sequence). The CDR3 spells CASSDWRGGYEQYF. CDR3 in DNA: TGCGCCAGCAGTGATTGGCGGGGGGGATACGAGCAGTACTTC.

The chain carries TRBV19 and TRBJ2-7; 10 positions match TRBD1. The CDR3 contains 15 residues. Germline lookup yields CDR1 LNHDA and CDR2 SQIVND (reference sequence). The V and J ends lost 3 bases and 6 bases, in that order; junction bases with no gene match: 8. Here the CDR3 reads CASSIWDRGGVEQYF. The DNA for the CDR3 is TGTGCCAGTAGTATTTGGGACAGGGGAGGAGTCGAGCAGTACTTC.

This chain connects TRBV7-8 to TRBJ1-2, with 9 bases aligning to TRBD1. Germline trimming cut 4 bases from V and 7 bases from J; bases unmatched to any gene: 7. This CDR3 is 14 amino acids long. Germline V lookup: CDR1 SGHVS, CDR2 FQNEAQ. CDR3 sequence: CASSSRTGEIGYTF. The CDR3 nucleotides are TGTGCCAGCAGCTCACGGACAGGGGAAATTGGCTACACCTTC.

J is TRBJ1-1 and V is TRBV14, with 9 nucleotides matching TRBD1. Germline CDR1 and CDR2: SGHDN and FVKESK. The V gene end was trimmed by 5 bases and the J gene end by 5 bases; junction bases not matched to a gene: 15. This CDR3 has 17 amino acids. CDR3 bases: TGTGCCAGCAGCTCCCGGACAGGGGTCCCCGGGGGGACTGAAGCTTTCTTT. This encodes CASSSRTGVPGGTEAFF. The whole variable domain, remainder taken from reference TRBV14 and TRBJ1-1, is EAGVTQFPSHSVIEKGQTVTLRCDPISGHDNLYWYRRVMGKEIKFLLHFVKESKQDESGMPNNRFLAERTGGTYSTLKVQPAELEDSGVYFCASSSRTGVPGGTEAFFGQGTRLTVV.

CDR3 residues: CASRVPYDRDTHTDTQYF. DNA for the CDR3: TGTGCAAGTCGCGTCCCTTACGACAGGGACACACACACAGATACGCAGTATTTT. The chain employs TRBV12-2 and TRBJ2-3; TRBD1, the D gene given by the table, was not confirmed from the DNA. TRBV12-2 has pseudogene status. The CDR3 is made up of 18 amino acids.

This rearrangement joins TRBV28 to TRBJ1-2; TRBD1 agrees at 7 bases. The length of the CDR3 is 14 residues. V gave up 3 bases and J gave up 7 bases; unmatched junction bases: 8. Germline V gives CDR1 MDHEN, CDR2 SYDVKM. CDR3 DNA: TGTGCCAGCAGTTTGGGGCAGGGGGTAGGTGGCTACACCTTC. The encoded protein is CASSLGQGVGGYTF.

This sequence joins TRBV19 and TRBJ2-5; TRBD2 matches at 13 bases. CDR3 length: 15 amino acids. Germline lookup yields CDR1 LNHDA and CDR2 SQIVND (reference sequence). Losses at the gene ends were 7 bases for V and 1 base for J; bases not matched to a gene: 3. CDR3 DNA sequence: TGTGCCAGTACCCGGACTAGCGGGGGCCAAGAGACCCAGTACTTC. Its protein is CASTRTSGGQETQYF.

V gene TRBV6-6 combines with J gene TRBJ2-5, with a possible D match to TRBD1 (6 bases). From germline, CDR1 is MNHNY and CDR2 SVGAGI (reference sequence). The V end lost 5 bases, the J end lost 5 bases, and 18 bases lay between the germline ends. The CDR3 has 15 amino acids. The CDR3: CASSLDSRRTETQYF. The CDR3 DNA reads as TGTGCCAGCAGTCTGGACAGCCGAAGGACTGAGACCCAGTACTTC.

CDR3 in DNA: TGCGCCAGCAGCTTTAGTGACTACGAGCAGTACTTC. This sequence encodes CASSFSDYEQYF. The chain recombines TRBV5-1 with TRBJ2-7; D gene ambiguous. Germline loops: CDR1 SGHRS, CDR2 YFSETQ. Trimming cost V 2 bases and J 3 bases, with 6 bases left between them. The CDR3 is 12 residues long.

The rearrangement uses TRBV7-3 and TRBJ2-2, with a tentative D call TRBD1 (6 bases). The CDR3 is 15 residues long. Trimming removed 3 bases at V and 0 bases at J, with 8 bases between. Germline lookup yields CDR1 SGHTA and CDR2 FQGTGA. The CDR3 coding sequence is TGTGCCAGCAGCTTTAGGGGGTCGAACACCGGGGAGCTGTTTTTT. This translates into CASSFRGSNTGELFF.

The genes are TRBV4-3 and TRBJ2-5, with TRBD2 matching over 12 bases. Looked up from germline, CDR1 is LGHNA and CDR2 is YSLEER. The CDR3 consists of 17 residues. With V trimmed by 0 bases and J by 9 bases, 11 bases remained unmatched. The CDR3 DNA is TGCGCCAGCAGCCAAGATCCTAGCGGGAGGGTGGGGGCGGCCCAGTACTTC. The encoded protein is CASSQDPSGRVGAAQYF.

This chain joins TRBV7-9 and TRBJ2-1, with D possibly being TRBD2 (5 bases). Trimming took 5 bases from V and 8 from J, leaving 22 bases between them. This CDR3 is built from 16 residues. The germline CDR1 and CDR2 sequences are SEHNR and FQNEAQ (reference sequence). For the CDR3, the DNA is TGTGCCAGCAGCCTCAGGACTGGTCGGGTCCTTGATGAGCAGTTCTTC. This gives the protein CASSLRTGRVLDEQFF.

The chain is built from TRBV7-8 and TRBJ2-2; tentative D call: TRBD2 (5 bases). The CDR3 is 16 amino acids. Trimming left V 2 bases short and J 5 bases short, with 15 bases between. Germline lookup yields CDR1 SGHVS and CDR2 FQNEAQ. The CDR3 sequence is CASSLTRTRPTGELFF. The CDR3 DNA is TGTGCCAGCAGCTTAACACGGACTCGACCGACCGGGGAGCTGTTTTTT.

This clone is a singleton in its sample. V usage is TRBV7-2 and J usage is TRBJ2-1; the D is unclear. The germline CDR1 and CDR2 sequences are SGHTA and FQGNSA. Trimming stripped 4 bases from V and 2 bases from J, with 12 bases between. The CDR3 length is 15 residues. The CDR3 DNA follows: TGTGCCAGCAGCTCTGTAGCTACCACCTACAATGAGCAGTTCTTC. Translation gives CASSSVATTYNEQFF.

The rearrangement uses TRBV2 and TRBJ1-1; D uncertain. The CDR3 has 14 amino acids. The germline V gene has CDR1 SNHLY and CDR2 FYNNEI. Trimming cost V 6 bases and J 4 bases, with 15 bases left between them. CDR3 sequence (DNA): TGTGCCAGCAGGGATAACCTCGGCGGCACTGAAGCTTTCTTT. This sequence encodes CASRDNLGGTEAFF.

The chain recombines TRBV9 with TRBJ2-1; D is ambiguous. Per germline, CDR1 SGDLS and CDR2 YYNGEE. This CDR3 is built from 12 residues. The ends were cut back, 2 bases at V and 6 bases at J, with 6 bases in the middle. The CDR3 DNA is TGTGCCAGCAGCGTTTCCGTCAATGAGCAGTTCTTC. This gives the protein CASSVSVNEQFF.

The rearrangement links TRBV28 to TRBJ2-1, with TRBD2 as a possible D gene (6 bases). V lost 1 base and J lost 9, with 19 bases in between. The length of the CDR3 is 16 residues. Germline V gene data show CDR1 as MDHEN and CDR2 as SYDVKM. The CDR3 here is CASSLSSGVGDGEQFF. CDR3 nucleotide sequence: TGTGCCAGCAGTTTATCCTCGGGAGTGGGGGATGGTGAGCAGTTCTTC.

The chain carries TRBV19 and TRBJ2-7; D might be TRBD1 (5 bases). This CDR3 spans 16 amino acids. The V and J ends lost 1 base and 5 bases respectively, with 18 bases between them. Germline assignment: CDR1 LNHDA and CDR2 SQIVND (reference sequence). The CDR3 bases are TGTGCCAGTAGTATAGGACGGCAGGGTGGTGGCGACGAGCAGTACTTC. Translated: CASSIGRQGGGDEQYF.

The rearrangement uses TRBV7-6 and TRBJ1-5; TRBD1 matches at 9 bases. Trimming at V came to 8 bases and at J to 6 bases, leaving 11 bases not matched to a gene. The CDR3 spans 15 residues. Germline assignment: CDR1 SGHVS and CDR2 FNYEAQ. The CDR3 here is CASGNRGLEGQPQHF. The DNA for the CDR3 is TGTGCCAGCGGTAACAGGGGGCTAGAGGGTCAGCCCCAGCATTTT. Filled out from reference TRBV7-6 and TRBJ1-5, the complete variable domain reads GAGVSQSPRYKVTKRGQDVALRCDPISGHVSLYWYRQALGQGPEFLTYFNYEAQQDKSGLPNDRFSAERPEGSISTLTIQRTEQRDSAMYRCASGNRGLEGQPQHFGDGTRLSIL.

The V gene is TRBV18, the J gene TRBJ2-5; a possible D gene is TRBD2 (5 bases). CDR1 KGHSH and CDR2 LQKENI come from the germline V gene. Trimming left V 0 bases short and J 6 bases short, with 20 bases between. CDR3 length: 17 residues. The DNA of the CDR3 is TGTGCCAGCTCACCACCAGGAACATTGAGGGCCGGAAAGACCCAGTACTTC. It specifies CASSPPGTLRAGKTQYF.